This entry lists 11 T cell receptor beta chains sequenced from one sample in a study of T cells in Graves' hyperthyroidism and ophthalmopathy (dated by TCRdb to between 2018 and 2020). Libraries were made using multiplex PCR. The instrument given in TCRdb is Illumina HiSeq 2000. The TCR beta CDR3 regions were amplified from the RNA transcripts. A first-round RT-PCR of the TCR CDR3 used the HTBI primer set with the Qiagen OneStep RT-PCR kit. The public reads were quality trimmed at Q25 with fastp and then assembled into clones with MiXCR by TCRdb, keeping productive beta chains. Rows merge per CDR3 protein into single entries with the most common DNA and genes. The sample yields around 290,000 distinct CDR3 sequences; 13% were counted once. Roughly 8% of the sample is taken by the ten largest. The sample was blood. These receptors were collected from a woman in her 30s with Graves' hyperthyroidism that later progressed to Graves' ophthalmopathy.

At least ten counts were recorded for this clonotype. The V gene is TRBV28, the J gene TRBJ2-1; no clear D gene. Germline CDR1 reads MDHEN; CDR2 reads SYDVKM. Between the trimmed V and J ends, which lost 7 bases and 0 bases, there was a span of 7 bases. This CDR3 has 13 amino acids. CDR3 nucleotide sequence: TGTGCCAGCAACAGCGCCTCCTACAATGAGCAGTTCTTC. Protein product: CASNSASYNEQFF.

This clonotype was seen at least ten times. The chain combines TRBV13 with TRBJ2-7, with 7 positions matching TRBD2. Unmatched junction bases numbered 6, after V lost 2 bases and J lost 5 bases. This CDR3 is built from 14 residues. Germline-derived CDR1 and CDR2 are PRHDT and FYEKMQ (reference sequence). CDR3 amino acids: CASSLLLASNEQYF. The CDR3 DNA reads TGTGCCAGCAGCTTATTACTAGCGAGCAACGAGCAGTACTTC.

Note on this clonotype: A clone one base away is much larger, so this may be a read error. The chain uses TRBV10-3 and TRBJ1-2; D unresolved. The length of the CDR3 is 12 residues. Germline CDR1 and CDR2: ENHRY and SYGVKD. CDR3 residues: CVISENSVGYTF. DNA for the CDR3: TGTGTCATCAGTGAGAATAGTGTTGGCTACACCTTC.

This clonotype was picked up many times. This chain connects TRBV5-8 to TRBJ2-7, with 7 bases aligning to TRBD1. Germline CDR1 reads SGHTS; CDR2 reads YDEGEE. This CDR3 region has 14 residues. V shed 5 bases and J 2 bases; nucleotides not matched to a gene: 7. CDR3: CASSTTGKPYEQYF. The CDR3 DNA reads as TGTGCCAGCAGTACGACAGGGAAGCCCTACGAGCAGTACTTC.

This clonotype was seen many times. The gene calls are TRBV10-3 and TRBJ1-1; D unclear. CDR3 length equals 11 residues. The germline gives CDR1 ENHRY, CDR2 SYGVKD. Trimming removed 10 bases at V and 2 bases at J, with 8 bases between. CDR3 loop: CATAENTEAFF. The DNA of the CDR3 is TGTGCCACCGCAGAAAACACTGAAGCTTTCTTT.

This clonotype was seen a handful of times. The chain employs TRBV24-1 and TRBJ2-3; 10 nucleotides match TRBD2. V was clipped by 11 bases and J by 2 bases; unmatched bases: 6. Germline loops: CDR1 KGHDR, CDR2 SFDVKD. The CDR3 consists of 14 residues. Written as DNA, the CDR3 is TGTGCCAGTCCTAGCGGGAGACTCACAGATACGCAGTATTTT. Translating it yields CASPSGRLTDTQYF.

The CDR3 nucleotides are TGCAGTGCTAGAGGGGAACTAGCGGGATTCGGGCATGAGCAGTTCTTC. This encodes CSARGELAGFGHEQFF. This chain connects TRBV20-1 to TRBJ2-1; 10 bases are a match to TRBD2. Germline CDR1 reads DFQATT; CDR2 reads SNEGSKA (reference sequence). V dropped 1 base and J dropped 8; count of bases not matched to a gene: 11. The CDR3 covers 16 residues.

This clonotype showed up many times. The chain employs TRBV7-9 and TRBJ1-2; the D is unclear. V shed 3 bases and J shed 4 bases, with 9 bases lying between them. The CDR3 is made up of 13 amino acids. The germline gives CDR1 SEHNR, CDR2 FQNEAQ (reference sequence). CDR3 loop: CASSFSDPYGYTF. The CDR3 DNA reads as TGTGCCAGCAGCTTCTCAGACCCCTATGGCTACACCTTC.

Many counts were recorded for this clonotype. The genes are TRBV6-2 or TRBV6-3 and TRBJ2-5; TRBD1 aligns across 11 bases. V lost 6 bases to trimming and J lost 5 bases; unmatched junction nucleotides: 5. Germline V gene sequence: CDR1 MNHEY, CDR2 SVGEGT. The CDR3 totals 14 residues. This CDR3 is CASSRTGGGETQYF. DNA for the CDR3: TGTGCCAGCAGCAGGACAGGGGGCGGGGAGACCCAGTACTTC.

This clonotype was seen many times. The chain employs TRBV28 and TRBJ1-1; a weak D match, TRBD1 (5 bases). Germline CDR1 is MDHEN and CDR2 is SYDVKM. V lost 3 bases, J lost 4 bases, and 12 bases lay in between. This CDR3 region has 14 residues. CDR3 residues: CASSFGREVTEAFF. Written as DNA, the CDR3 is TGTGCCAGCAGTTTCGGCAGGGAGGTCACTGAAGCTTTCTTT.

Notes on this clonotype: A read error is possible here, since a much larger clone lies one base away. The chain links TRBV3-1 to TRBJ2-3, with TRBD1 as a possible D gene (6 bases). Germline V CDR1 and CDR2: LGHDT, YNNKEL (reference sequence). The CDR3 loop spans 16 amino acids. CDR3: CTSSQDPSGALLTQYF. CDR3 coding DNA: TGTACCAGCAGCCAAGATCCCTCAGGGGCCCTTCTTACGCAGTATTTT.